This T cell receptor beta chain emerged from a study of T cells in Graves' hyperthyroidism and ophthalmopathy. About the study: Any treatment followed the collection of peripheral blood at initial diagnosis.

This clonotype appeared many times. Its antigen is still unknown. Study-level findings and limits: The authors' 13 V-J model separated ophthalmopathy from stable hyperthyroidism.

Germline V gives CDR1 SGHVS, CDR2 FQNEAQ. The CDR3 is 14 amino acids. The V and J ends lost 4 bases and 2 bases respectively, with 9 bases between them. Amplification of TCR beta CDR3 regions used RNA as the template. The HTBI primer set served for first-round RT-PCR of the TCR CDR3. TCRdb re-called the multiplex PCR reads with MiXCR, one entry per CDR3 protein. The table includes about 840,000 distinct CDR3 sequences, 35% to 45% detected once. The authors deemed Graves' hyperthyroidism stable absent ophthalmopathy progression within 18 months. The authors took PBMCs from 10 ml fresh peripheral blood. Sequenced sample: blood. The TCR originated in a young man with Graves' hyperthyroidism. The gene calls are TRBV7-8 and TRBJ1-5; no reliable D call. The CDR3 loop is CASSSRWGNQPQHF. The CDR3 nucleotides are TGTGCCAGCAGCTCCAGGTGGGGCAATCAGCCCCAGCATTTT.